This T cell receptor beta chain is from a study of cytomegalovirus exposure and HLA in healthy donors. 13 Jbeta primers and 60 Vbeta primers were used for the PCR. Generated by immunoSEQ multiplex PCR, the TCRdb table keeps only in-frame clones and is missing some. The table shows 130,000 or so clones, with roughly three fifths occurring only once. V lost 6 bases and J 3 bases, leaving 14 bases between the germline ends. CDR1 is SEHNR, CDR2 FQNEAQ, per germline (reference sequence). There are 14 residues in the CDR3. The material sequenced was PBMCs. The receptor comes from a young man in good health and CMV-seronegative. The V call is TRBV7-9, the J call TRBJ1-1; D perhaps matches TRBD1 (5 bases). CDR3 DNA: TGTGCCAGCAGAAGGTCTGGGGGGGACACTGAAGCTTTCTTT. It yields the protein CASRRSGGDTEAFF.